The T cell receptor (beta chain) described here comes from a study of shared clonotypes between healthy human individuals. CDR1 is SGDLS, CDR2 YYNGEE, per germline. CDR3 length equals 15 residues. With 5 bases clipped from V and 5 bases from J, the junction kept 10 bases outside the gene matches. Sequencing was performed with immunoSEQ multiplex PCR; in TCRdb, only in-frame clones are kept and a portion is missing. This table holds approximately 2,000,000 clones, approximately 92% found once. A word on this clone: Its antigen is not identified.

CD45RO-negative, CCR7-positively selected cells formed the naive CD8 fraction, excluding terminally differentiated effector memory CD45RA+ cells. The study, taken as a whole, reports: The sharing of 5% to 6.5% of naive CD4 clonotypes was seen across a few donors.

The clonotype originates from a man aged 18 to 30 in good health. Some clones in this sample may be carry-over from other donors' samples. The chain recombines TRBV9 with TRBJ2-3; TRBD1 aligns across 8 bases. Sequenced: naive CD8+ T cells from PBMCs. CDR3 in amino acids: CASRETDRAKDTQYF. CDR3 bases: TGTGCCAGCAGGGAGACGGACAGGGCTAAAGATACGCAGTATTTT. The full variable domain, its missing parts supplied by reference TRBV9 and TRBJ2-3, is DSGVTQTPKHLITATGQRVTLRCSPRSGDLSVYWYQQSLDQGLQFLIQYYNGEERAKGNILERFSAQQFPDLHSELNLSSLELGDSALYFCASRETDRAKDTQYFGPGTRLTVL.